A single sample gave rise to the 27 T cell receptor beta chains below, sequenced in a study of radiotherapy plus CTLA-4 blockade in lung cancer. Repertoires were generated with immunoSEQ multiplex PCR, while TCRdb's copy carries only in-frame clones and drops some. The data hold approximately 49,000 clones, with 80% to 90% observed a single time. The starting material was peripheral blood, obtained from a patient treated with radiotherapy plus ipilimumab. The origin of the receptors is a human donor with non-small cell lung cancer whose response to radiotherapy plus ipilimumab could not be evaluated.

The rearrangement links TRBV6-5 to TRBJ1-2, with 7 bases lining up with TRBD1. There are 15 residues in the CDR3. Germline values: CDR1 MNHEY, CDR2 SVGAGI. The ends lost 0 bases at V and 9 bases at J; junction bases unmatched: 10. The CDR3 bases are TGTGCCAGCAGTTACTCGCTGGCAGGGGGTAGGAGCTACACCTTC. It codes for CASSYSLAGGRSYTF.

The V call is TRBV2, the J call TRBJ1-3, with 9 bases that match TRBD1. The CDR3 spans 16 residues. Germline CDR1 and CDR2: SNHLY and FYNNEI. V shed 8 bases and J 4 bases; nucleotides not matched to a gene: 12. The CDR3 DNA reads TGTGCCAGCCACGGGGACAGGGCGGTAAACGGAAACACCATATATTTT. Protein product: CASHGDRAVNGNTIYF.

The chain uses TRBV5-1 and TRBJ1-6, with 7 bases that match TRBD1. CDR1 is SGHRS and CDR2 is YFSETQ in the germline V gene. The CDR3 is 16 amino acids. The junction had 4 bases not matched to a gene; V was cut back by 4 bases and J by 0 bases. The CDR3 region has the DNA TGCGCCAGCAGCGCGACAGGGAGCTCCTATAATTCACCCCTCCACTTT. It yields the protein CASSATGSSYNSPLHF.

This clone was seen a single time. The chain joins TRBV25-1 to TRBJ2-1; the match to TRBD2 covers 8 bases. V shed 5 bases, J shed 0 bases, and the junction held 9 bases outside the gene matches. The CDR3 sequence is 17 residues long. Germline V gene lookup returns CDR1 MGHDK and CDR2 SYGVNS. The CDR3 region is CASSKGGGTTSYNEQFF. The CDR3 region has the DNA TGTGCCAGCAGTAAAGGCGGGGGGACAACCTCCTACAATGAGCAGTTCTTC.

Here the CDR3 reads CASSFSAGMLEQYF. DNA of the CDR3: TGTGCCAGCAGCTTCTCTGCAGGGATGTTGGAGCAGTACTTC. The chain has TRBV7-9 and TRBJ2-7; maybe TRBD1 (5 bases). CDR1 and CDR2 from the germline V gene are SEHNR and FQNEAQ (reference sequence). The ends were cut back, 3 bases at V and 7 bases at J, with 16 bases in the middle. The CDR3 extends over 14 amino acids.

The chain recombines TRBV2 with TRBJ2-6; the D gene is possibly TRBD2 (5 bases). CDR1 and CDR2 from the germline V gene are SNHLY and FYNNEI. The V gene lost 3 bases and the J gene lost 0 bases, with 6 bases spanning the gap. The CDR3 is 15 residues long. CDR3 amino acids: CASSEEASGANVLTF. The CDR3 coding sequence is TGTGCCAGCAGTGAGGAGGCCTCTGGGGCCAACGTCCTGACTTTC. Variable domain in full (rest from reference TRBV2 and TRBJ2-6): EPEVTQTPSHQVTQMGQEVILRCVPISNHLYFYWYRQILGQKVEFLVSFYNNEISEKSEIFDDQFSVERPDGSNFTLKIRSTKLEDSAMYFCASSEEASGANVLTFGAGSRLTVL.

The chain links TRBV2 to TRBJ2-5; 7 bases map to TRBD1. The ends lost 6 bases at V and 1 base at J; junction bases unmatched: 5. The CDR3 is made up of 14 amino acids. CDR1 and CDR2 from the germline V gene are SNHLY and FYNNEI. The CDR3 loop reads CASRGRGIQETQYF. CDR3 bases: TGTGCCAGCAGGGGCAGGGGGATCCAAGAGACCCAGTACTTC.

The chain combines TRBV4-3 with TRBJ2-1, with 8 nucleotides matching TRBD2. CDR3 length: 15 amino acids. The germline gives CDR1 LGHNA, CDR2 YSLEER. Trimming at V came to 4 bases and at J to 4 bases, leaving 6 bases not matched to a gene. The CDR3 DNA reads as TGCGCCAGCAGCCCGAGCGGGAGCTCTTACAATGAGCAGTTCTTC. Its protein product is CASSPSGSSYNEQFF.

In regard to this clone: One end of the junction does not line up with germline, which may come from a read error. The CDR3 protein is CASTTVGGPRHF. In nucleotides, the CDR3 is TGTGCCAGCACCACGGTCGGCGGCCCGCGGCACTTC. This chain uses TRBV2 with TRBJ2-7; D remains ambiguous. This CDR3 region has 12 residues. Germline CDR1 is SNHLY and CDR2 is FYNNEI. Filled out from reference TRBV2 and TRBJ2-7, the complete variable domain reads EPEVTQTPSHQVTQMGQEVILRCVPISNHLYFYWYRQILGQKVEFLVSFYNNEISEKSEIFDDQFSVERPDGSNFTLKIRSTKLEDSAMYFCASTTVGGPRHFGPGTRLTVT.

The chain carries TRBV2 and TRBJ2-7, with D perhaps matching TRBD1 (6 bases). The CDR3 is made up of 13 amino acids. The V and J ends lost 8 bases and 0 bases respectively, with 11 bases between them. CDR1 and CDR2 (germline): SNHLY, FYNNEI. The CDR3 reads CASGRDISYEQYF. In DNA form, the CDR3 reads TGTGCCAGCGGACGGGACATCTCCTACGAGCAGTACTTC.

V and J are TRBV19 and TRBJ1-5; D might be TRBD1 (6 bases). Trimming pared 6 bases from V and 0 bases from J, leaving 18 bases between. In germline, CDR1 is LNHDA, CDR2 SQIVND (reference sequence). This CDR3 is built from 17 residues. CDR3 loop: CASSIISEGDSNQPQHF. CDR3 DNA sequence: TGTGCCAGTAGCATCATCAGCGAGGGGGATAGCAATCAGCCCCAGCATTTT.

The gene calls are TRBV7-9 and TRBJ1-1, with 8 bases identical to TRBD1. Germline lookup yields CDR1 SEHNR and CDR2 FQNEAQ (reference sequence). V gave up 3 bases and J gave up 1 base; unmatched junction bases: 4. The length of the CDR3 is 15 residues. The CDR3 DNA sequence: TGTGCCAGCAGCTTCAGGACAGGGAGGAACACTGAAGCTTTCTTT. Protein: CASSFRTGRNTEAFF.

The rearrangement links TRBV7-9 to TRBJ2-7; D not certain. The CDR3 extends over 14 amino acids. Deletions cut 6 bases from V and 2 bases from J, with 14 bases between. Per germline, CDR1 SEHNR and CDR2 FQNEAQ (reference sequence). The chain's CDR3 is CASRQSPGPYEQYF. CDR3 nucleotide sequence: TGTGCCAGCAGACAATCTCCGGGTCCCTACGAGCAGTACTTC.

This clone was seen a single time. This chain connects TRBV5-1 to TRBJ2-1, with 8 bases fitting TRBD2. Germline CDR1 reads SGHRS; CDR2 reads YFSETQ. CDR3 length: 14 amino acids. Trimming at V came to 5 bases and at J to 0 bases, leaving 1 base not matched to a gene. The CDR3 region is CASRREASYNEQFF. The CDR3 bases are TGCGCCAGCAGGCGGGAGGCCTCCTACAATGAGCAGTTCTTC.

The chain couples TRBV27 to TRBJ2-7; D gene uncertain. The CDR3 covers 12 residues. Germline values: CDR1 MNHEY, CDR2 SMNVEV (reference sequence). Deletions cut 5 bases from V and 0 bases from J, with 5 bases between. CDR3 sequence reads: CASSPSSYEQYF. As DNA, the CDR3 is TGTGCCAGCAGTCCCTCCTCCTACGAGCAGTACTTC.

The V call is TRBV27, the J call TRBJ2-3; D might be TRBD2 (5 bases). The CDR3 runs 14 residues. In germline, CDR1 is MNHEY, CDR2 SMNVEV (reference sequence). V shed 4 bases and J shed 4 bases, with 12 bases lying between them. The CDR3 DNA sequence: TGTGCCAGCAGTTCCGGGCTAGCCCCAGATACGCAGTATTTT. Amino acid sequence: CASSSGLAPDTQYF.

This chain links TRBV28 with TRBJ1-2, with 8 bases that match TRBD1. V was clipped by 2 bases and J by 4 bases; unmatched bases: 9. The CDR3 spans 16 residues. Germline CDR1 and CDR2: MDHEN and SYDVKM. For the CDR3, the DNA is TGTGCCAGCAGTTTACCCGGGACAGGTGCGGCCTATGGCTACACCTTC. This translates into CASSLPGTGAAYGYTF.

This chain connects TRBV6-5 to TRBJ2-1; tentatively, D is TRBD1 (5 bases). V lost 7 bases and J lost 7, with 8 bases in between. This CDR3 comprises 11 residues. The germline CDR1 and CDR2 sequences are MNHEY and SVGAGI. The CDR3 region is CASIRGNEQFF. In DNA form, the CDR3 reads TGTGCCAGCATAAGGGGAAATGAGCAGTTCTTC.

The chain has TRBV30 and TRBJ1-1; the D gene is possibly TRBD1 (5 bases). Germline-derived CDR1 and CDR2 are GTSNPN and SVGIG (reference sequence). The length of the CDR3 is 15 residues. V was clipped by 3 bases and J by 5 bases, with 19 bases between them. This CDR3 reads CAWRYRSQGGTEAFF. The CDR3 coding sequence is TGTGCCTGGAGATATCGCTCCCAGGGAGGAACTGAAGCTTTCTTT.

The chain has TRBV7-3 and TRBJ1-1; no clear D gene. In germline, CDR1 is SGHTA, CDR2 FQGTGA. Trimming stripped 4 bases from V and 0 bases from J, with 6 bases between. The CDR3 is 13 residues long. CDR3 region: CASSSQVNTEAFF. The CDR3 nucleotides are TGTGCCAGCAGCTCCCAGGTGAACACTGAAGCTTTCTTT. Full variable domain (remainder filled in from reference TRBV7-3 and TRBJ1-1): GAGVSQTPSNKVTEKGKYVELRCDPISGHTALYWYRQSLGQGPEFLIYFQGTGAADDSGLPNDRFFAVRPEGSVSTLKIQRTERGDSAVYLCASSSQVNTEAFFGQGTRLTVV.

The chain recombines TRBV5-1 with TRBJ2-1, with 14 bases matching TRBD2. Germline CDR1 and CDR2: SGHRS and YFSETQ. The CDR3 has 17 residues. J was trimmed by 3 bases and V by 4 bases; bases with no gene match: 6. CDR3 nucleotides: TGCGCCAGCAGCGTCCTGACTAGCGGGAGGGGCTACAATGAGCAGTTCTTC. It specifies CASSVLTSGRGYNEQFF.

This clone was observed a single time. The chain recombines TRBV19 with TRBJ1-5; tentative D call: TRBD1 (5 bases). Per germline, CDR1 LNHDA and CDR2 SQIVND (reference sequence). The CDR3 is 12 residues long. Trimming cost V 7 bases and J 6 bases, with 10 bases left between them. CDR3 sequence reads: CASTRGTQPQHF. The CDR3 DNA sequence: TGTGCCAGTACAAGGGGAACTCAGCCCCAGCATTTT.

This rearrangement joins TRBV4-3 to TRBJ2-1; perhaps TRBD1 as D (6 bases). The CDR3 runs 15 residues. The germline gives CDR1 LGHNA, CDR2 YSLEER. The V gene lost 6 bases and the J gene lost 4 bases, with 16 bases spanning the gap. For the CDR3, the DNA is TGCGCCAGCAGGGAAAGGGGGTCGAATTACAATGAGCAGTTCTTC. This codes for CASRERGSNYNEQFF.

The rearrangement uses TRBV19 and TRBJ2-3; the D gene is possibly TRBD2 (5 bases). The germline V gene has CDR1 LNHDA and CDR2 SQIVND (reference sequence). V lost 5 bases, J lost 6 bases, and 15 bases lay in between. This CDR3 contains 14 residues. The CDR3, as DNA: TGTGCCAGTAGTTCCCGGGGTCAATGGGATACGCAGTATTTT. It is translated as CASSSRGQWDTQYF.

V is TRBV14 and J is TRBJ1-1, with a possible D match to TRBD1 (5 bases). Germline values: CDR1 SGHDN, CDR2 FVKESK. V gave up 8 bases and J gave up 4 bases, with 11 bases separating them. The CDR3 is 12 residues long. CDR3 amino acids: CASGSGFTEAFF. The CDR3 region has the DNA TGTGCCAGCGGTTCAGGGTTCACTGAAGCTTTCTTT.

Only one count was recorded for this clone. The chain links TRBV2 to TRBJ1-5, with D possibly being TRBD1 (5 bases). The V end lost 4 bases, the J end lost 7 bases, and 14 bases lay between the germline ends. Looked up from germline, CDR1 is SNHLY and CDR2 is FYNNEI. The CDR3 consists of 14 residues. In DNA form, the CDR3 reads TGTGCCAGCAGTGGTTTGGCAGGGTACCAGCCCCAGCATTTT. Its translation: CASSGLAGYQPQHF.

The chain employs TRBV19 and TRBJ1-2; D is possibly TRBD1 (5 bases). This CDR3 is built from 13 residues. CDR1 and CDR2 (germline): LNHDA, SQIVND (reference sequence). The V end lost 6 bases, the J end lost 6 bases, and 14 bases lay between the germline ends. This CDR3 reads CASRNALGHGYTF. The CDR3 nucleotides are TGTGCCAGTAGGAATGCTCTGGGGCATGGCTACACCTTC.